The 21 T cell receptor beta chains reported below all come from one sample, sequenced in a study of T-cell memory formation after mild COVID-19 (dated by TCRdb to the early 2020s). Receptor amplification or capture employed 5' RACE. The instrument was an Illumina NovaSeq 6000. Starting from the raw public reads, TCRdb applied fastp trimming at Q25, assembled clones with MiXCR and retained in-frame beta chains. Rows are combined by CDR3 protein, so each entry shows the most common genes and DNA. Within this sample are about 350,000 distinct CDR3 sequences, with roughly an eighth of them counted one time only. The ten biggest clones cover 22% of the sample. The sample taken for sequencing was PBMCs or a T cell subset sorted from them (not recorded which). These receptor sequences come from a man aged 18 to 30 who had mild COVID-19 (a few samples of this study predate the infection). The sample titles of this study are shuffled in the database, so cell type and time point are left out; the donor was told from shared clones.

The chain combines TRBV6-2 or TRBV6-3 with TRBJ2-1; D might be TRBD1 or TRBD2, each matching 5 bases. V was cut by 7 bases and J by 8 bases, with 21 bases left in between. From germline, CDR1 is MNHEY and CDR2 SVGEGT. The CDR3 loop spans 15 amino acids. This chain's CDR3 is CASTRWQGRGDEQFF. CDR3 in DNA: TGTGCCAGCACCAGGTGGCAGGGTAGAGGGGATGAGCAGTTCTTC.

The chain couples TRBV20-1 to TRBJ1-4, with D unresolved. The V and J ends lost 4 bases and 13 bases respectively, with 19 bases between them. CDR3 length: 13 residues. From germline, CDR1 is DFQATT and CDR2 SNEGSKA (reference sequence). DNA for the CDR3: TGCAGTGCTACCGGGTGGACGGTAGGGCGACTGTTTTTT. Amino acids: CSATGWTVGRLFF.

J is TRBJ2-3 and V is TRBV5-1; 14 nucleotides align to TRBD2. Germline CDR1 is SGHRS and CDR2 is YFSETQ. The junction had 6 bases not matched to a gene; V was cut back by 7 bases and J by 8 bases. This CDR3 is 14 amino acids long. CDR3: CASSGLAGGSTQYF. CDR3 coding DNA: TGCGCCAGCTCCGGACTAGCGGGGGGCAGTACGCAGTATTTT.

The rearrangement joins TRBV3-1 to TRBJ2-2; 9 bases agree with TRBD1. The CDR3 length is 16 residues. The V gene's germline CDR1 is LGHDT and CDR2 YNNKEL (reference sequence). The V and J ends lost 4 bases and 4 bases, in that order; junction bases with no gene match: 7. The CDR3 nucleotides are TGTGCCAGCAGCCCGCCGGGACAGGGCGGCACCGGGGAGCTGTTTTTT. It is translated as CASSPPGQGGTGELFF.

The gene calls are TRBV14 and TRBJ2-5; D remains ambiguous. CDR3 length equals 12 residues. Trimming cost V 4 bases and J 7 bases, with 10 bases left between them. Germline values: CDR1 SGHDN, CDR2 FVKESK. The CDR3 DNA sequence: TGTGCCAGCAGCCGTCCGATGGGGACCCAGTACTTC. Protein: CASSRPMGTQYF.

The rearrangement joins TRBV4-1 to TRBJ2-1; the D gene is possibly TRBD1 (6 bases). The CDR3 has 15 amino acids. Between the trimmed V and J ends, which lost 6 bases and 8 bases, there was a span of 20 bases. CDR1 is MGHRA and CDR2 is YSYEKL in the germline V gene. CDR3 region: CASRPSGVGSDEQFF. CDR3 in DNA: TGCGCCAGCAGACCTTCAGGGGTGGGGTCGGATGAGCAGTTCTTC.

This clonotype was recorded a few times. The rearrangement links TRBV5-1 to TRBJ1-2; 8 bases align to TRBD1. The CDR3 runs to 15 residues. The V and J ends lost 2 bases and 5 bases, in that order; junction bases with no gene match: 8. The germline gives CDR1 SGHRS, CDR2 YFSETQ. This CDR3 is CASSFGQGGGYGYTF. DNA for the CDR3: TGCGCCAGCAGCTTCGGACAGGGTGGAGGGTATGGCTACACCTTC.

This chain uses TRBV5-6 with TRBJ2-3; D not resolved. Trimming took 2 bases from V and 6 from J, leaving 16 bases between them. Germline V lookup: CDR1 SGHDT, CDR2 YYEEEE. CDR3 length: 15 amino acids. The DNA of the CDR3 is TGTGCCAGCAGCTTATACCATTATGATTCCGATACGCAGTATTTT. Translating gives CASSLYHYDSDTQYF.

The chain links TRBV20-1 to TRBJ1-4; D is unclear. The germline V and J ends were trimmed by 2 bases and 8 bases, with 12 bases remaining between them. Germline lookup yields CDR1 DFQATT and CDR2 SNEGSKA (reference sequence). The length of the CDR3 is 13 residues. CDR3 in DNA: TGCAGTGCTAGACCTCCCCCGACAGAAAAACTGTTTTTT. Its protein is CSARPPPTEKLFF.

J is TRBJ1-2 and V is TRBV29-1, with 7 nucleotides matching TRBD1. Germline CDR1 and CDR2: SQVTM and ANQGSEA. V shed 6 bases and J 2 bases; nucleotides not matched to a gene: 9. The CDR3 contains 14 residues. The CDR3 is CSVVGDSRNYGYTF. The CDR3 nucleotides read TGCAGCGTGGTTGGGGACAGCCGAAACTATGGCTACACCTTC.

CDR3: CASSHAGGLNYEQYF. Written as DNA, the CDR3 is TGTGCCAGCAGCCACGCCGGGGGGCTTAACTACGAGCAGTACTTC. The V gene is TRBV12-3 or TRBV12-4, the J gene TRBJ2-7; TRBD2 might be the D (7 bases). Trimming took off 6 bases at V and 3 bases at J, with 18 bases between the two ends. CDR3 size: 15 residues.

The rearrangement uses TRBV6-5 and TRBJ1-2, with a tentative D call TRBD1 (5 bases). Germline V gene sequence: CDR1 MNHEY, CDR2 SVGAGI. The CDR3 sequence is 14 residues long. Trimming shortened V by 3 bases and J by 6 bases, and 14 bases separated the two germline ends. The CDR3 DNA follows: TGTGCCAGCAGTTATCACGATCGCAGGGATGGCTACACCTTC. Residues: CASSYHDRRDGYTF.

J is TRBJ2-1 and V is TRBV5-4; 15 bases map to TRBD2. V was pared by 3 bases and J by 9 bases, with 10 bases of the junction left unmatched. Germline V gene data show CDR1 as SGHNT and CDR2 as YYREEE (reference sequence). This CDR3 contains 17 residues. The DNA for the CDR3 is TGTGCCAGCAGCTCCGGGACTAGCGGGGGGCGGGGGAGTGAGCAGTTCTTC. Translation: CASSSGTSGGRGSEQFF. The variable domain in full, completed from reference TRBV5-4 and TRBJ2-1, reads ETGVTQSPTHLIKTRGQQVTLRCSSQSGHNTVSWYQQALGQGPQFIFQYYREEENGRGNFPPRFSGLQFPNYSSELNVNALELDDSALYLCASSSGTSGGRGSEQFFGPGTRLTVL.

This clonotype has at least ten counts. This rearrangement joins TRBV19 to TRBJ1-5, with D perhaps TRBD1 (6 bases). The CDR3 runs to 13 residues. The V and J ends lost 7 bases and 4 bases respectively, with 11 bases between them. Germline assignment: CDR1 LNHDA and CDR2 SQIVND (reference sequence). The CDR3 is CASTNRGNQPQHF. The CDR3 DNA reads as TGTGCCAGTACCAATAGGGGGAATCAGCCCCAGCATTTT.

The chain carries TRBV9 and TRBJ1-1; D is perhaps TRBD1 (5 bases). The CDR3 length is 14 residues. CDR1 SGDLS and CDR2 YYNGEE come from the germline V gene. V shed 4 bases and J shed 7 bases, with 17 bases lying between them. CDR3 nucleotide sequence: TGTGCCAGCAGCCCCAAAGAGGGGTTTGTTGAAGCTTTCTTT. Translation: CASSPKEGFVEAFF.

This clonotype was seen a few times. The chain carries TRBV12-3 or TRBV12-4 and TRBJ2-3; weak D call: TRBD2 (6 bases). CDR3 length: 15 residues. Trimming stripped 4 bases from V and 2 bases from J, with 13 bases between. The CDR3 spells CASSYGGPTTDTQYF. As DNA, the CDR3 is TGTGCCAGCAGTTACGGGGGACCTACCACAGATACGCAGTATTTT.

This clonotype came up a few times. This rearrangement joins TRBV18 to TRBJ1-1; TRBD1 is a possible D gene (6 bases). From germline, CDR1 is KGHSH and CDR2 LQKENI. The CDR3 is 12 residues long. V was pared by 5 bases and J by 8 bases, with 12 bases between. The CDR3 region has the DNA TGTGCCAGCTCATATAACAGGGAGGAAGCTTTCTTT. This translates into CASSYNREEAFF. Complete variable domain (other parts from reference TRBV18 and TRBJ1-1): NAGVMQNPRHLVRRRGQEARLRCSPMKGHSHVYWYRQLPEEGLKFMVYLQKENIIDESGMPKERFSAEFPKEGPSILRIQQVVRGDSAAYFCASSYNREEAFFGQGTRLTVV.

The chain joins TRBV9 to TRBJ2-6; 10 nucleotides align to TRBD1. CDR3 length: 19 amino acids. In germline, CDR1 is SGDLS, CDR2 YYNGEE. V was pared by 3 bases and J by 0 bases, with 9 bases of the junction left unmatched. The CDR3 nucleotides are TGTGCCAGCAGCGCAAGCTCCGGGACAGGGGTCTCTGGGGCCAACGTCCTGACTTTC. Protein: CASSASSGTGVSGANVLTF.

The V call is TRBV4-2, the J call TRBJ1-6, with D possibly TRBD1 on 5 matching bases. The V and J ends lost 0 bases and 8 bases respectively, with 20 bases between them. The CDR3 is made up of 18 amino acids. The V gene's germline CDR1 is LGHNA and CDR2 YNFKEQ. Written as DNA, the CDR3 is TGTGCCAGCAGCCAAGATTCGGGGTCGGGACGGGCGGATTCACCCCTCCACTTT. Translated: CASSQDSGSGRADSPLHF.

The rearrangement uses TRBV20-1 and TRBJ2-7; 8 bases fit TRBD1. The CDR3 length is 12 residues. Germline V lookup: CDR1 DFQATT, CDR2 SNEGSKA (reference sequence). With 5 bases clipped from V and 3 bases from J, the junction kept 3 bases outside the gene matches. CDR3 amino acids: CSALQGVYEQYF. CDR3 DNA sequence: TGCAGTGCTTTACAGGGGGTCTACGAGCAGTACTTC.

This clonotype was picked up a small number of times. J is TRBJ1-1 and V is TRBV6-6; TRBD1 is a possible D gene (5 bases). The CDR3 is made up of 15 amino acids. Germline V gene sequence: CDR1 MNHNY, CDR2 SVGAGI (reference sequence). Deletions cut 6 bases from V and 4 bases from J, with 18 bases between. The CDR3 here is CASSRSGQGGTEAFF. The CDR3 nucleotides are TGTGCCAGCAGCCGGTCGGGCCAGGGAGGCACTGAAGCTTTCTTT.